This T cell receptor (beta chain) was sequenced during a study of pediatric ulcerative colitis. Study conclusions and caveats: A couple of patients had blood samples with substantially reduced template counts.

The protocol was immunoSEQ multiplex PCR, while the TCRdb copy is restricted to in-frame clones and leaves out a portion. The table has about 64,000 clones, around 85% seen once. About this clone itself: The target antigen is unknown.

V was shortened by 0 bases and J by 7 bases, with 17 bases between the two germline ends. There are 15 residues in the CDR3. Germline CDR1 SGDLS, CDR2 YYNGEE. The sample consisted of blood. The receptor was derived from a boy aged 10-17 years with severe ulcerative colitis. The chain recombines TRBV9 with TRBJ2-7, with a tentative D call TRBD1 (6 bases). CDR3 in DNA: TGTGCCAGCAGCGTAGGTCCAGGGGTCTTTCAAGAGCAGTACTTC. Protein sequence: CASSVGPGVFQEQYF.